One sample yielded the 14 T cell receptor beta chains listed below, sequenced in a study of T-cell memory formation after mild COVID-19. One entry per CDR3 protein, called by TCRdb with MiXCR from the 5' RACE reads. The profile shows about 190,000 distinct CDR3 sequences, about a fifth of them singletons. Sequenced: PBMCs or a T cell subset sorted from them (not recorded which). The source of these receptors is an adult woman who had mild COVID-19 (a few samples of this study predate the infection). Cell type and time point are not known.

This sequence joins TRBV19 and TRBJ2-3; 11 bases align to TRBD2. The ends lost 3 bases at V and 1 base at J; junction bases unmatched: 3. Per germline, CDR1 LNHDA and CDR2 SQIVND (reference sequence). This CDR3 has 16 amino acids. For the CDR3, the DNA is TGTGCCAGTAGTATGGGGGGACTAGCGGGCACAGATACGCAGTATTTT. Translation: CASSMGGLAGTDTQYF.

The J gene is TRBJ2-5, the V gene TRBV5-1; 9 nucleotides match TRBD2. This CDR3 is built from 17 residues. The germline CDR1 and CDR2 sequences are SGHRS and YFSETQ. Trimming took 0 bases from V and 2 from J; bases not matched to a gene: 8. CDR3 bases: TGCGCCAGCAGCTTGGGAGCGGGAGGAGAAGAACAAGAGACCCAGTACTTC. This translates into CASSLGAGGEEQETQYF.

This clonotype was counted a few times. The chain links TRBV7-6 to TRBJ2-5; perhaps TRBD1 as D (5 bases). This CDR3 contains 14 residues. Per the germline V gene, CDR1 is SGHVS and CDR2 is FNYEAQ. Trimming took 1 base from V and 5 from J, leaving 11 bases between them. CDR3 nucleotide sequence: TGTGCCAGCAGCTTAGAAACCGCAGGGGAGACCCAGTACTTC. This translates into CASSLETAGETQYF.

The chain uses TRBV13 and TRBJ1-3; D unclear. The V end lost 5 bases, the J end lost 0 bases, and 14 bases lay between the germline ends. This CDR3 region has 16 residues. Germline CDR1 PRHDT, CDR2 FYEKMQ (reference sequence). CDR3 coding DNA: TGTGCCAGCAGCACCCCGACTGGGATCTCTGGAAACACCATATATTTT. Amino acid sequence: CASSTPTGISGNTIYF. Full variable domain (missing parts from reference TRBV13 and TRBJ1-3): AAGVIQSPRHLIKEKRETATLKCYPIPRHDTVYWYQQGPGQDPQFLISFYEKMQSDKGSIPDRFSAQQFSDYHSELNMSSLELGDSALYFCASSTPTGISGNTIYFGEGSWLTVV.

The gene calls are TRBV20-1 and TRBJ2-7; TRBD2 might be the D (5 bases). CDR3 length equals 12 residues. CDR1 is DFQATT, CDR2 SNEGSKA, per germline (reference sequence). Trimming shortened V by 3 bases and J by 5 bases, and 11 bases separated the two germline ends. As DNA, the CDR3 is TGCAGTGCTAGCCTAGTCGGGAACGAGCAGTACTTC. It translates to CSASLVGNEQYF.

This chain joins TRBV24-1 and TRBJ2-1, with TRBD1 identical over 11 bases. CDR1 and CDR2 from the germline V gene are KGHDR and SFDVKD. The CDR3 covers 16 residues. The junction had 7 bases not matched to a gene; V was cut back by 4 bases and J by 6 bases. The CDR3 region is CATSDQPGQGVNEQFF. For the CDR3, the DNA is TGTGCCACCAGTGACCAACCGGGACAGGGGGTCAATGAGCAGTTCTTC.

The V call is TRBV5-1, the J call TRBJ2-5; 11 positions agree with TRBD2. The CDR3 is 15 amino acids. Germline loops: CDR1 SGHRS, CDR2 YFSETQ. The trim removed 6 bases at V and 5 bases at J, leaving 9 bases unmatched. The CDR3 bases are TGCGCCAGCACCTCAACTAGCGGGAGTTCGGAGACCCAGTACTTC. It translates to CASTSTSGSSETQYF.

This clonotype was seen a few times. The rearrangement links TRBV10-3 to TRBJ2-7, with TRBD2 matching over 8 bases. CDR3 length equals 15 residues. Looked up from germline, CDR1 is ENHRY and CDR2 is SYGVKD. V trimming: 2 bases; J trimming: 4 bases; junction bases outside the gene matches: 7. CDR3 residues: CAISEPGTREYEQYF. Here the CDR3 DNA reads TGTGCCATCAGTGAGCCCGGGACTAGAGAATACGAGCAGTACTTC.

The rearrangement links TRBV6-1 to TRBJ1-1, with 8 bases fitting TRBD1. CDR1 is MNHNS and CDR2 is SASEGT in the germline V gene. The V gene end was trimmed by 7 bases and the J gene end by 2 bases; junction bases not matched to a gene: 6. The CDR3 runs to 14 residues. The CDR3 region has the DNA TGTGCCAGCACATCAGACAGGGGAAACACTGAAGCTTTCTTT. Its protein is CASTSDRGNTEAFF.

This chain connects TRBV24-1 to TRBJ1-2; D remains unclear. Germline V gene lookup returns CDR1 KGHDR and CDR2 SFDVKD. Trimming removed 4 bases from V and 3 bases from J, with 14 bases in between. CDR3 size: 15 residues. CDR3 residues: CATSDPGGLDYGYTF. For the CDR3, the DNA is TGTGCCACCAGTGACCCGGGAGGCCTCGACTATGGCTACACCTTC.

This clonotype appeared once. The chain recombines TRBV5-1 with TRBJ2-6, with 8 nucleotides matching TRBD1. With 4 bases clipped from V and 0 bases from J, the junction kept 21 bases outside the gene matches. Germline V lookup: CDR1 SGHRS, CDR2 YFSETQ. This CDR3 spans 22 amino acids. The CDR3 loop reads CASSRNDRGLWHQGSGANVLTF. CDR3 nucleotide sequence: TGCGCCAGCAGCCGGAACGACAGGGGACTTTGGCACCAAGGCTCTGGGGCCAACGTCCTGACTTTC.

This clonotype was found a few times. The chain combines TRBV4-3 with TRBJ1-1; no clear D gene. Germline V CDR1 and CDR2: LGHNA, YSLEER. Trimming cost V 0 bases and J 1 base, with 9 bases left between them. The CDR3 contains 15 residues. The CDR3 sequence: CASSQDRDRNTEAFF. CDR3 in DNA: TGCGCCAGCAGCCAAGATCGAGATCGGAACACTGAAGCTTTCTTT.

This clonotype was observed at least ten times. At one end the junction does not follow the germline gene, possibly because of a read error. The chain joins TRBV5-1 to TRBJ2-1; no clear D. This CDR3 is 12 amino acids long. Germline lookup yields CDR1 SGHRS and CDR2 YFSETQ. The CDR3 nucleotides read TGTGCCAGCAGCTTAGTTGCCAATGAGCAGTTCTTC. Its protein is CASSLVANEQFF.

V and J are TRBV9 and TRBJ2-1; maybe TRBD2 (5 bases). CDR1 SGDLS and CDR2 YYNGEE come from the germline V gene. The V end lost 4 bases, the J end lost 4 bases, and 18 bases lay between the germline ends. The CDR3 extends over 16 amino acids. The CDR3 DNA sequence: TGTGCCAGCAGCCCCTCCAGTAGGACTTTTTACAATGAGCAGTTCTTC. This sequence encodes CASSPSSRTFYNEQFF.